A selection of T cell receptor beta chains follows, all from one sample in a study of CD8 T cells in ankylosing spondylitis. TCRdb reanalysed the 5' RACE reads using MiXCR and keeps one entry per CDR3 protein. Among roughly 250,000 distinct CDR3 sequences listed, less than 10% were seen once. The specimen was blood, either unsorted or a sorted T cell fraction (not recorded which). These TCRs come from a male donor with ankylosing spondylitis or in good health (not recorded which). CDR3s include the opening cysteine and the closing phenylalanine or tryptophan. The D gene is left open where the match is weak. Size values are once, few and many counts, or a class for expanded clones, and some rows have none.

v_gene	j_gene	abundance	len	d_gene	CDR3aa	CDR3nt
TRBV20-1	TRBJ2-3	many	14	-	CSATGQTSTDTQYF	TGCAGTGCAACTGGCCAGACTAGCACAGATACGCAGTATTTT
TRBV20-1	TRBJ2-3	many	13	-	CSARDGSFSTQYF	TGCAGTGCTAGAGATGGGTCCTTCAGTACGCAGTATTTT
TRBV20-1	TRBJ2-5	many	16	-	CSAPEARTRSRETQYF	TGCAGTGCCCCTGAGGCACGGACTCGCAGCAGAGAGACCCAGTACTTC
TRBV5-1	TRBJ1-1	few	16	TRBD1	CASSLLGQGGNTEAFF	TGCGCCAGCAGCTTACTCGGACAGGGAGGGAACACTGAAGCTTTCTTT
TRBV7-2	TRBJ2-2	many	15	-	CASSLVRGTTGELFF	TGTGCCAGCAGCTTAGTACGGGGGACCACCGGGGAGCTGTTTTTT
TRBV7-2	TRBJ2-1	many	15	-	CASSPRYGTTDEQFF	TGTGCCAGCAGCCCACGATATGGGACAACAGATGAGCAGTTCTTC
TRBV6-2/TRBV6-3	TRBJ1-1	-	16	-	CASSSDTLGENTEAFF	TGTGCCAGCAGTTCGGATACCCTGGGGGAGAACACTGAAGCTTTCTTT
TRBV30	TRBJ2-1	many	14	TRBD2	CAWSISGRFGEQFF	TGTGCCTGGAGTATCAGCGGGAGATTCGGTGAGCAGTTCTTC
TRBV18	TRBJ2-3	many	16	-	CATVVGTGASTDTQYF	TGTGCCACCGTGGTGGGGACTGGCGCTAGCACAGATACGCAGTATTTT
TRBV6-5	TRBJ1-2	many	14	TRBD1	CASSSGTGKYGYTF	TGTGCCAGCAGTTCTGGGACAGGGAAATATGGCTACACCTTC
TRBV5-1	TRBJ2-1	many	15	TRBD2	CASSLDPSGSSEQFF	TGCGCCAGCAGCTTGGATCCTAGCGGGAGCAGCGAGCAGTTCTTC
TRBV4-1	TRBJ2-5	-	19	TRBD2	CASSLGRLAGVGKNETQYF	TGCGCCAGCAGCCTAGGTCGACTAGCGGGAGTCGGCAAAAACGAGACCCAGTACTTC
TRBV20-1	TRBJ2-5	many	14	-	CSASPKRQRETQYF	TGCAGTGCTAGCCCCAAAAGGCAACGAGAGACCCAGTACTTC
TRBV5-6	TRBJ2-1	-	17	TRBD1	CASSLLIGQGANNEQFF	TGTGCCAGCAGCTTACTCATCGGACAGGGGGCGAACAATGAGCAGTTCTTC
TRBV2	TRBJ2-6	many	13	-	CASHRPGANVLTF	TGTGCCAGCCATCGACCTGGGGCCAACGTCCTGACTTTC
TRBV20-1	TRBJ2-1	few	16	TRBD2	CCARDRLAGDYNEQFF	TGCTGTGCTAGAGATCGCCTAGCGGGGGATTACAATGAGCAGTTCTTC
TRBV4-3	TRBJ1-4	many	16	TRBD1	CASSPGTGLFNEKLFF	TGCGCCAGCAGCCCAGGGACAGGGCTTTTTAATGAAAAACTGTTTTTT
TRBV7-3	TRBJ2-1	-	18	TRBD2	CASSFRLTGGSTYNEQFF	TGTGCCAGCAGCTTCCGCCTAACTGGCGGGAGTACCTACAATGAGCAGTTCTTC
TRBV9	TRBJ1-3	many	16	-	CASSDTGPISGNTIYF	TGTGCCAGCAGCGACACAGGGCCTATCTCTGGAAACACCATATATTTT
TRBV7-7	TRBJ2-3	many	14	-	CASSLEYSSDTQYF	TGTGCTAGCAGCTTAGAGTATTCGTCAGATACGCAGTATTTT
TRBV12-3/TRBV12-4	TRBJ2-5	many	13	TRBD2	CASSLSSGETQYF	TGTGCCAGCAGTTTAAGTAGCGGGGAGACCCAGTACTTC
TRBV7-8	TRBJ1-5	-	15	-	CASSSGRMGNQPQHF	TGTGCCAGCAGCTCCGGGAGAATGGGCAATCAGCCCCAGCATTTT
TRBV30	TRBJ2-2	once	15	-	CAWERRGIRTGELFF	TGTGCCTGGGAACGGAGGGGGATACGCACCGGGGAGCTGTTTTTT
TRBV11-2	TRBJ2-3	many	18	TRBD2	CASSSSGLAGWGSDTQYF	TGTGCCAGCAGCTCGTCAGGACTAGCGGGATGGGGCTCTGATACGCAGTATTTT
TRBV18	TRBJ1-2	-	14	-	CASSPDALGRGYTF	TGTGCCAGCTCACCGGACGCCCTCGGGCGTGGCTACACCTTC
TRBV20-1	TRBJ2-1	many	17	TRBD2	CSARDNPGGRAYNEQFF	TGCAGTGCTAGAGATAACCCTGGCGGGAGGGCCTACAATGAGCAGTTCTTC
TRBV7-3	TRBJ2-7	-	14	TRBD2	CASSLSGRKNEQYF	TGTGCCAGCAGCTTAAGCGGGAGGAAGAACGAGCAGTACTTC
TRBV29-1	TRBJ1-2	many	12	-	CSVQGADYGYTF	TGCAGCGTTCAAGGAGCTGACTATGGCTACACCTTC
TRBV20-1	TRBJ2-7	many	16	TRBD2	CSAMGLAGPRGNEQYF	TGCAGTGCTATGGGACTAGCGGGGCCCCGGGGGAACGAGCAGTACTTC
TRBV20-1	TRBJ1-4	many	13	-	CSALQGIQEKLFF	TGCAGTGCATTACAGGGAATTCAGGAAAAACTGTTTTTT
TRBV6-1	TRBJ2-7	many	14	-	CASSPRQGFVEQYF	TGTGCCAGCAGTCCCCGTCAGGGGTTCGTCGAGCAGTACTTC
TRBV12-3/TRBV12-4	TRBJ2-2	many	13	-	CASSLQNTGELFF	TGTGCCAGCAGTTTACAGAACACCGGGGAGCTGTTTTTT
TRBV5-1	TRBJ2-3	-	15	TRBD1	CASSWTGDRTDTQYF	TGCGCCAGCAGCTGGACAGGGGATCGCACAGATACGCAGTATTTT
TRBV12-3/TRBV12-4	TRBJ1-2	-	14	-	CASSLGGDNYSSTF	TGTGCCAGCAGTTTAGGGGGGGATAACTATAGCTCCACCTTC
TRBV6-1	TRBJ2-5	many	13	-	CASSDVFKETQYF	TGTGCCAGCAGTGACGTCTTCAAAGAGACCCAGTACTTC
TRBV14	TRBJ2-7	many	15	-	CASSQDQGGPYEQYF	TGTGCCAGCAGCCAAGATCAGGGGGGACCCTACGAGCAGTACTTC
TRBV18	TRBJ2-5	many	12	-	CASSPNQETQYF	TGTGCCAGCTCACCAAACCAAGAGACCCAGTACTTC
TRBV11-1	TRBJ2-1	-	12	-	CASSHSRAEQFF	TGTGCCAGCAGCCACTCTAGGGCTGAGCAGTTCTTC
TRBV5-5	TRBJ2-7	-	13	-	CASSFGLLCEQYF	TGTGCCAGCAGCTTTGGGCTCCTCTGCGAGCAGTACTTC
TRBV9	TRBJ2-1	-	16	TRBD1	CASSERGGQGMHEQFF	TGTGCCAGCAGCGAGAGGGGGGGACAGGGAATGCATGAGCAGTTCTTC
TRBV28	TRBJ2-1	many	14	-	CASSLAGNYNEQFF	TGTGCCAGCAGTTTGGCAGGGAACTACAATGAGCAGTTCTTC
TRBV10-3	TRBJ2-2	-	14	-	CAIKAGENTGELFF	TGTGCCATCAAGGCAGGGGAAAACACCGGGGAGCTGTTTTTT
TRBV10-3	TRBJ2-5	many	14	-	CAISEGRYQETQYF	TGTGCCATCAGTGAGGGACGGTACCAAGAGACCCAGTACTTC
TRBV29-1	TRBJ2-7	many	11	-	CSVVSENEQYF	TGCAGCGTTGTATCAGAAAACGAGCAGTACTTC
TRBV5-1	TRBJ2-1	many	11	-	CASSLAGEQFF	TGCGCCAGCAGCTTGGCGGGAGAGCAGTTCTTC